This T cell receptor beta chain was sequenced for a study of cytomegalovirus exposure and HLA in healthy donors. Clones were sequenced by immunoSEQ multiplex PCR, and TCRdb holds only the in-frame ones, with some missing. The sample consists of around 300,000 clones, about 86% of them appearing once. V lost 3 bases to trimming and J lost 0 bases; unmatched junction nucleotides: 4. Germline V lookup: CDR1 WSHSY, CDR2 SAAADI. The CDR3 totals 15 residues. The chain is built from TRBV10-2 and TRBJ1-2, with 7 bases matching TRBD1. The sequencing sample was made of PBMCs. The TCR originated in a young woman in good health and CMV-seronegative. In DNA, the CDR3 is TGCGCCAGCAGTGAAAGGGGACAGCCTAACTATGGCTACACCTTC. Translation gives CASSERGQPNYGYTF.